These T cell receptor beta chains were read from a single sample in a study of shared clonotypes between healthy human individuals. The protocol was immunoSEQ multiplex PCR, while the TCRdb copy is restricted to in-frame clones and leaves out a portion. The data show approximately 250,000 clones, 65% seen once. Specimen: memory CD4+ T cells sorted from blood. These receptors all come from a man aged 25-45 years in good health. Each CDR3 is given without its conserved first and last residue. Only part of the rows carry a size: once, few, many, or a class if the clone is expanded.

V gene	clone size	CDR3 protein
TRBV2	-	ASSDRGSSDNEQF
TRBV7-8	few	ASSFSRGNTEAF
TRBV6-1	-	ASSERGGMNTEAF
TRBV5-4	-	ASSPREGLAKNIQY
TRBV11-2	-	ASSEDGADYRETQY
TRBV28	-	ASRDYYTGELF
TRBV2	few	ASWAGEETQY
TRBV6-1	-	ASTAGQPSSYEQY
TRBV6-5	-	ASSLQPITNTGELF
TRBV10-3	-	AISDTNTEAF
TRBV11-2	-	ASSSRLAGPYEQY
TRBV7-9	-	ASSFWTGGEETQY
TRBV7-8	-	ASSLRVGRINEKLF
TRBV7-2	-	ASSLVGGTGQF
TRBV29-1	-	SVGVSRQGGNTIY
TRBV18	-	ASSPRGGSNLNTEAF
TRBV28	-	ASSLQGGNIQY
TRBV10-3	-	AISAGGYQPQH